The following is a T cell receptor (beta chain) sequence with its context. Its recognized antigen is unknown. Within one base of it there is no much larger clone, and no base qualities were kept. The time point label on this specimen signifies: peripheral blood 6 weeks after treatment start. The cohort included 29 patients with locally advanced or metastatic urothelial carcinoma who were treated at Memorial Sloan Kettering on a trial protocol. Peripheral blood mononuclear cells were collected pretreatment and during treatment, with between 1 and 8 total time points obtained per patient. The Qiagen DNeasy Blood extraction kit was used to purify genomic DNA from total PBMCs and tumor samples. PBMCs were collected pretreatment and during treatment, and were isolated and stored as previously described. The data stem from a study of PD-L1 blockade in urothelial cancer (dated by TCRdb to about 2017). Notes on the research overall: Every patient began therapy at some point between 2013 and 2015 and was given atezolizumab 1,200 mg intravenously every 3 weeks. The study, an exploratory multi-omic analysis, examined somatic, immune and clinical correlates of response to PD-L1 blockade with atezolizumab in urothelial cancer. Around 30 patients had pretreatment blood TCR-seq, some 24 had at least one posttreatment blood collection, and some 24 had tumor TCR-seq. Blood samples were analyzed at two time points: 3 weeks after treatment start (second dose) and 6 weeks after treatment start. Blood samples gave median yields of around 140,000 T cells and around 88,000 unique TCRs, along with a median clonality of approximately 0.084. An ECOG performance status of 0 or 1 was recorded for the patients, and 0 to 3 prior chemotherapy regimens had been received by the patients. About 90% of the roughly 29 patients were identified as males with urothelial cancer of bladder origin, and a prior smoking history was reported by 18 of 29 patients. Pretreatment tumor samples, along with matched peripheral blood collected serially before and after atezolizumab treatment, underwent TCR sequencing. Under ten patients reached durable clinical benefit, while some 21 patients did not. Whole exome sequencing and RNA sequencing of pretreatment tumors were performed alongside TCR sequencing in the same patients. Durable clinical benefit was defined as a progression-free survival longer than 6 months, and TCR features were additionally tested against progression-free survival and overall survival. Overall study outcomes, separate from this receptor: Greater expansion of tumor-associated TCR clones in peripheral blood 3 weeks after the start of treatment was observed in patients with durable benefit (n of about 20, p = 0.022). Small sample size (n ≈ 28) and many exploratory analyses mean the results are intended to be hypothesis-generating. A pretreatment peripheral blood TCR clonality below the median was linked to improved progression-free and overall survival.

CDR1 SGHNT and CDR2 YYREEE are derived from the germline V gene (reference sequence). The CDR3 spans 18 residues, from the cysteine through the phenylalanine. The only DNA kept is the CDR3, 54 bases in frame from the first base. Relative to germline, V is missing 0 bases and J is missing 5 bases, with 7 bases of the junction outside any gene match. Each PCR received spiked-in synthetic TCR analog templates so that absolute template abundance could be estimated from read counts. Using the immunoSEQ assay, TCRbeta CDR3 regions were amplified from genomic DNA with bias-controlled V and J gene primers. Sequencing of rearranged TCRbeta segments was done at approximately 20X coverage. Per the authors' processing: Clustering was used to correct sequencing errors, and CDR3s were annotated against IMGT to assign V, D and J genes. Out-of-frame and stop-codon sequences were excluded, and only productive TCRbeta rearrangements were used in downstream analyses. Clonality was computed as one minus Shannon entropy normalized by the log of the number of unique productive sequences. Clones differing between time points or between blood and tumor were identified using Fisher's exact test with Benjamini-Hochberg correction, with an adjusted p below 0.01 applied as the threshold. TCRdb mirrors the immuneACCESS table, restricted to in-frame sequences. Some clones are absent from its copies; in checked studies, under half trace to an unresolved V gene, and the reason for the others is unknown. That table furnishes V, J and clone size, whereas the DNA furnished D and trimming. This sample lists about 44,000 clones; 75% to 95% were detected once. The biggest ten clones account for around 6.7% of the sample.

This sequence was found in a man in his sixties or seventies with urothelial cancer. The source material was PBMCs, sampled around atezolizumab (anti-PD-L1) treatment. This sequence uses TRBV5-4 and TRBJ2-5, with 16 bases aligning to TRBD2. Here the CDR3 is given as CASSLDRGLAGGKETQYF. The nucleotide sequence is TGTGCCAGCAGCTTGGACAGGGGACTAGCGGGAGGGAAGGAGACCCAGTACTTC.